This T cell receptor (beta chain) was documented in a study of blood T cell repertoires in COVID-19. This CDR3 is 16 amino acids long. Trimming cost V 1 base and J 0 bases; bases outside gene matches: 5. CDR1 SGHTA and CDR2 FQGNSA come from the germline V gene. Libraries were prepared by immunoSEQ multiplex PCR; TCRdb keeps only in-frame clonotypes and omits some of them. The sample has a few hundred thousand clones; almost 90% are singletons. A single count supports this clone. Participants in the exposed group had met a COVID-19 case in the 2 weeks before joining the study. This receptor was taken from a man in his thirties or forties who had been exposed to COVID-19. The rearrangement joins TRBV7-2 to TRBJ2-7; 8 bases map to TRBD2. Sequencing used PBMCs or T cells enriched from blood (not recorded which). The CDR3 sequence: CASSLGRGGFSYEQYF. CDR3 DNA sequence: TGTGCCAGCAGCTTAGGTCGGGGGGGCTTCTCCTACGAGCAGTACTTC.